This TCR beta chain was sequenced in a study of T-cell reconstitution after alpha-beta-depleted transplantation in children. Molecular barcoding with unique molecular identifiers was used for the TCRbeta library. TCRdb re-called the PCR reads with MiXCR, one entry per CDR3 protein. The sample lists under 300,000 distinct CDR3 sequences, 9.7% occurring once. This clonotype was seen many times. CDR3 length equals 15 residues. V was shortened by 3 bases and J by 1 base, with 12 bases between the two germline ends. CDR1 is MNHEY and CDR2 is SMNVEV in the germline V gene (reference sequence). The gene calls are TRBV27 and TRBJ1-1; no reliable D call. The clonotype originates from a human donor who donated a stem cell graft to a child with SCID. Sample: PBMCs from the stem cell graft donor, taken from the stem cell graft. CDR3 in amino acids: CASSLMGRGNTEAFF. Written as DNA, the CDR3 is TGTGCCAGCAGTTTGATGGGCCGGGGGAACACTGAAGCTTTCTTT.